The 6 T cell receptor beta chains below were found in one sample sequenced in a study of blood T cell repertoires in COVID-19. Method: immunoSEQ multiplex PCR; TCRdb's copy keeps in-frame clones and lacks some. The table records more than 75,000 clones, approximately 87% of them present only once. Sequences were obtained from peripheral blood. The receptors originated from a woman aged 70-85 years with acute or convalescent COVID-19.

This clone was recorded only once. The rearrangement joins TRBV9 to TRBJ2-5; tentatively, D is TRBD2 (6 bases). CDR3 length equals 13 residues. With 3 bases removed from V and 11 bases from J, the gap between germline ends came to 17 bases. Looked up from germline, CDR1 is SGDLS and CDR2 is YYNGEE. CDR3 DNA sequence: TGTGCCAGCAGCGCCCAGCCCGGGGGACCTCAGTACTTC. Translated: CASSAQPGGPQYF. Full variable domain (rest looked up from reference TRBV9 and TRBJ2-5): DSGVTQTPKHLITATGQRVTLRCSPRSGDLSVYWYQQSLDQGLQFLIQYYNGEERAKGNILERFSAQQFPDLHSELNLSSLELGDSALYFCASSAQPGGPQYFGPGTRLLVL.

The gene calls are TRBV6-5 and TRBJ1-3, with 7 bases that match TRBD1. CDR3 size: 15 residues. After removal of 5 bases from V and 0 bases from J, the junction contained 4 bases not matched to a gene. Germline V gene sequence: CDR1 MNHEY, CDR2 SVGAGI. The CDR3, as DNA: TGTGCCAGCAGTCGGGGACAGATCTCTGGAAACACCATATATTTT. Amino acids: CASSRGQISGNTIYF.

The V and J genes are TRBV10-3 and TRBJ2-5; 8 nucleotides align to TRBD2. This CDR3 region has 17 residues. Germline CDR1 and CDR2: ENHRY and SYGVKD. The junction had 14 bases not matched to a gene; V was cut back by 6 bases and J by 2 bases. The CDR3 DNA follows: TGTGCCATCAGCCACGCCCCGAGCGGGGGTGATCAAGAGACCCAGTACTTC. As protein: CAISHAPSGGDQETQYF.

This clone was counted a few times. The V gene is TRBV28, the J gene TRBJ2-1; 9 positions agree with TRBD1. Germline-derived CDR1 and CDR2 are MDHEN and SYDVKM. V was pared by 2 bases and J by 8 bases, with 10 bases of the junction left unmatched. This CDR3 comprises 16 residues. This chain's CDR3 is CASSLGPGTGFDEQFF. CDR3 DNA: TGTGCCAGCAGTTTAGGTCCCGGGACAGGGTTCGATGAGCAGTTCTTC.

CDR3 nucleotides: TGTGCCAGTAGTATAGATGTGACACAAGAGCAGTACGTC. It translates to CASSIDVTQEQYV. This chain joins TRBV19 and TRBJ2-7; D gene uncertain. CDR3 length: 13 amino acids. CDR1 is LNHDA, CDR2 SQIVND, per germline (reference sequence). Between the trimmed V and J ends, which lost 0 bases and 7 bases, there was a span of 10 bases.

On this clone: The junction departs from germline at one end; a sequencing error may be responsible. The CDR3 DNA reads as TGTGCCACCAGCAGAGATCGGAGGAACAGGGGGAGGCGGAACTCCGGGGAGCTGTTTTTT. This sequence encodes CATSRDRRNRGRRNSGELFF. The chain is built from TRBV15 and TRBJ2-2; 8 bases are a match to TRBD1. The germline V gene encodes CDR1 LNHNV and CDR2 YYDKDF (reference sequence). CDR3 length: 20 amino acids.